The source of this TCR beta chain is a study of blood T cells in healthy people across ages. Study overall: For every two T cells, template switching captured about one barcoded beta molecule. Study findings and constraints: Compared with aged donors, long-lived donors showed fewer expanded clones, suggesting selection. Since the PBMCs were unsorted, naive and antigen-experienced cells could not be conclusively compared.

This CDR3 contains 15 residues. V lost 3 bases to trimming and J lost 2 bases, with 14 bases between them. Looked up from germline, CDR1 is ENHRY and CDR2 is SYGVKD. Using a J-beta primer mix together with a sample-barcoded 5' primer, a second PCR was run for about 6 to 12 cycles. Through a template-switch adaptor with 12 random nucleotides, each cDNA molecule received a tag. TCRdb used MiXCR to reprocess the 5' RACE reads, holding one entry per CDR3 protein. The data contain 650,000 to 700,000 distinct CDR3 sequences, roughly half of them seen just once; the ten biggest clones take up approximately 13%. Comment on this clonotype: Its antigen is unidentified.

The origin of this receptor is a woman older than 75 in good health. The sequencing input was blood. This chain joins TRBV10-3 and TRBJ2-7, with D tentatively TRBD1 or TRBD2 (6 bases each). This chain's CDR3 is CAISDGSQGTYEQYF. Here the CDR3 DNA reads TGTGCCATCAGTGACGGGAGCCAGGGGACCTACGAGCAGTACTTC.